The clone carrying this T cell receptor (beta chain) was detected many times. Its antigen is still unknown. RNA transcripts served as the template for amplifying TCR beta CDR3 regions. With the HTBI primer set, the TCR CDR3 went through a first round of RT-PCR. TCRdb ran MiXCR on the multiplex PCR reads and lists one entry per CDR3 protein. Seen here are hundreds of thousands of distinct CDR3 sequences, roughly 15% observed once, and the top ten hold around 12%. Inclusion characteristics of ophthalmopathy patients comprised a Clinical Activity Score of at least 3, a NOSPECS grade of at least 4, and duration under 3 months. Clinical symptoms, serum thyroxine, TRAb, thyroid ultrasound and orbital computed tomography informed diagnoses. The data originate from a study of T cells in Graves' hyperthyroidism and ophthalmopathy. Findings and limits, study-wide: For ophthalmopathy, model prediction preceded onset by a median about 6 months.

Material for sequencing was blood. This TCR came from a woman aged 50 to 60 with Graves' ophthalmopathy.

The CDR3 region has the DNA TGTGCCAGCAGCTCCAGACTAGCGGGAGGGCCCGATGAGCAGTTCTTC. Translation: CASSSRLAGGPDEQFF. V usage is TRBV7-9 and J usage is TRBJ2-1; 14 bases map to TRBD2. CDR1 is SEHNR and CDR2 is FQNEAQ in the germline V gene (reference sequence). V lost 4 bases and J lost 8; bases outside the gene matches: 7. This CDR3 spans 16 amino acids.